These 29 T cell receptor beta chains share one sample of origin, sequenced in a study of monozygotic twins with inflammatory bowel disease. TCRdb reworked the 5' RACE reads into one entry per CDR3 protein, no DNA. In total, the table holds around 380,000 distinct CDR3 sequences. Sequencing was carried out using blood. All receptors derive from a human donor with ulcerative colitis or Crohn's disease, or a healthy co-twin of an affected twin (not recorded which).

This sequence joins TRBV5-1 and TRBJ1-3; the D call of TRBD1 rests on TCRdb alone, since no DNA is present to check it. This CDR3 contains 18 residues. Per germline, CDR1 SGHRS and CDR2 YFSETQ. This CDR3 reads CASSLANWTIPSGNTIYF.

This chain links TRBV12-3 or TRBV12-4 with TRBJ1-2; the D gene TCRdb calls, TRBD1, cannot be checked with no DNA. The CDR3 totals 15 residues. CDR3: CASSATGTGAGGYTF.

The gene calls are TRBV11-2 and TRBJ2-3; absent DNA, TCRdb's TRBD2 call cannot be checked. This CDR3 spans 19 amino acids. Per the germline V gene, CDR1 is SGHAT and CDR2 is FQNNGV. The CDR3 is CASSAPSSLAGDSPDTQYF.

J is TRBJ1-1 and V is TRBV9. Germline V CDR1 and CDR2: SGDLS, YYNGEE. The CDR3 is 13 amino acids. CDR3 amino acids: CASSVQANTEAFF.

The rearrangement joins TRBV20-1 to TRBJ2-5; TCRdb's D call of TRBD1 is untestable without DNA. The length of the CDR3 is 15 residues. Germline loops: CDR1 DFQATT, CDR2 SNEGSKA (reference sequence). CDR3: CSARDLKTGTETQYF.

The gene calls are TRBV15 and TRBJ2-1. Germline loops: CDR1 LNHNV, CDR2 YYDKDF (reference sequence). The CDR3 spans 12 residues. The CDR3 reads CATSRADNEQFF.

The rearrangement links TRBV5-6 to TRBJ1-2. The CDR3 contains 14 residues. Looked up from germline, CDR1 is SGHDT and CDR2 is YYEEEE. This CDR3 is CASGKAGGNYGYTF.

J is TRBJ2-7 and V is TRBV12-3 or TRBV12-4. CDR3 length: 11 amino acids. The chain's CDR3 is CASSYLGTADF.

This chain links TRBV12-3 or TRBV12-4 with TRBJ2-1; TCRdb proposes TRBD2, but this gene call is untestable without DNA. The CDR3 has 17 residues. CDR3 loop: CASSPRWGSGVNNEQFF.

V and J are TRBV7-2 and TRBJ2-3; TCRdb reports TRBD1, a call that lacks DNA to check it against. From germline, CDR1 is SGHTA and CDR2 FQGNSA. The CDR3 runs 14 residues. CDR3 loop: CASSKDRDVDTQYF. Drawing the rest from reference TRBV7-2 and TRBJ2-3, the complete variable domain is GAGVSQSPSNKVTEKGKDVELRCDPISGHTALYWYRQSLGQGLEFLIYFQGNSAPDKSGLPSDRFSAERTGGSVSTLTIQRTQQEDSAVYLCASSKDRDVDTQYFGPGTRLTVL.

V gene TRBV6-1 combines with J gene TRBJ2-1; TCRdb selects TRBD1, and the lack of DNA leaves this call unchecked. Per the germline V gene, CDR1 is MNHNS and CDR2 is SASEGT. The CDR3 totals 15 residues. CDR3 in amino acids: CASSPPSGHHNEQFF.

The chain uses TRBV5-1 and TRBJ2-1; the D gene TCRdb calls, TRBD2, cannot be checked with no DNA. Germline values: CDR1 SGHRS, CDR2 YFSETQ. The CDR3 length is 13 residues. The CDR3 loop reads CASSLVAGGEQFF.

The CDR3 loop is CSALKPGTDTQYF. J is TRBJ2-3 and V is TRBV20-1. Per germline, CDR1 DFQATT and CDR2 SNEGSKA (reference sequence). The CDR3 consists of 13 residues.

Here the CDR3 reads CASRAARSGELFF. The chain joins TRBV2 to TRBJ2-2; the D call from TCRdb, TRBD2, cannot be confirmed without DNA. This CDR3 is built from 13 residues. Germline loops: CDR1 SNHLY, CDR2 FYNNEI.

The V call is TRBV2, the J call TRBJ2-2; lacking DNA, the TRBD1 call made by TCRdb goes unchecked. The CDR3 is 13 amino acids. From germline, CDR1 is SNHLY and CDR2 FYNNEI. CDR3 residues: CASGGQGPGELFF.

The genes are TRBV3-1 and TRBJ2-1. The CDR3 is made up of 14 amino acids. Germline CDR1 reads LGHDT; CDR2 reads YNNKEL (reference sequence). CDR3 sequence reads: CASSQDPTAERQFF.

J is TRBJ2-2 and V is TRBV20-1; TCRdb selects TRBD2, and the lack of DNA leaves this call unchecked. Looked up from germline, CDR1 is DFQATT and CDR2 is SNEGSKA (reference sequence). The CDR3 sequence is 15 residues long. CDR3 protein: CSARGGGGLTGELFF.

The CDR3 sequence is CSARATVRVAKNIQYF. The rearrangement joins TRBV20-1 to TRBJ2-4; the TRBD1 assignment by TCRdb is unverifiable without DNA. There are 16 residues in the CDR3. Germline V CDR1 and CDR2: DFQATT, SNEGSKA (reference sequence).

The gene calls are TRBV12-3 or TRBV12-4 and TRBJ2-2. The CDR3 contains 11 residues. CDR3 sequence: CASSPPGELFF.

The CDR3 loop is CASSLNSRINQPQHF. The chain combines TRBV12-3 or TRBV12-4 with TRBJ1-5. The CDR3 totals 15 residues.

Here the CDR3 reads CASSEQSTDTQYF. The chain recombines TRBV6-4 with TRBJ2-3. Germline V gives CDR1 MRHNA, CDR2 SNTAGT. The CDR3 covers 13 residues.

V gene TRBV6-1 combines with J gene TRBJ2-7; TCRdb proposes TRBD2, but this gene call is untestable without DNA. This CDR3 spans 14 amino acids. Germline CDR1 is MNHNS and CDR2 is SASEGT. The CDR3 sequence: CASRSTGNTYEQYF.

This chain joins TRBV7-9 and TRBJ2-1; TCRdb calls TRBD1, which cannot be checked without DNA. The CDR3 consists of 15 residues. The germline V gene encodes CDR1 SEHNR and CDR2 FQNEAQ (reference sequence). This CDR3 is CASSPRGSGLGEQFF.

This chain's CDR3 is CSARPGSRTEQYF. This sequence joins TRBV20-1 and TRBJ2-7; TCRdb names TRBD1, which stays unverified in the absence of DNA. CDR3 length equals 13 residues. Germline assignment: CDR1 DFQATT and CDR2 SNEGSKA (reference sequence).

This chain connects TRBV3-1 to TRBJ1-1; as DNA is missing, the TRBD1 call by TCRdb cannot be tested. Germline CDR1 is LGHDT and CDR2 is YNNKEL (reference sequence). The CDR3 runs to 13 residues. The CDR3 loop reads CASSTTGNTEAFF.

The CDR3 sequence: CASSPQAGVREQYF. V usage is TRBV7-3 and J usage is TRBJ2-7; no DNA is available, so the TRBD2 call from TCRdb remains unchecked. Germline V gene data show CDR1 as SGHTA and CDR2 as FQGTGA. This CDR3 is 14 amino acids long.

The gene calls are TRBV18 and TRBJ2-7. The CDR3 has 13 amino acids. CDR1 is KGHSH and CDR2 is LQKENI in the germline V gene. This CDR3 reads CASSPGTLREQYF.

The chain carries TRBV29-1 and TRBJ2-1; TCRdb's D call of TRBD1 is untestable without DNA. The CDR3 spans 14 residues. Germline V CDR1 and CDR2: SQVTM, ANQGSEA. The CDR3 spells CSVLDRVVYNEQFF.

The chain links TRBV20-1 to TRBJ2-3. There are 13 residues in the CDR3. Per germline, CDR1 DFQATT and CDR2 SNEGSKA (reference sequence). The CDR3 sequence is CSAREGFTDTQYF.